This TCR beta chain was recorded in a study of cytomegalovirus exposure and HLA in healthy donors (dated by TCRdb to the late 2010s). Concerning the study at large: In an earlier analysis of 550 to 750 of the donors, 276 Gb of sequence data and just under 120 million unique TCR beta sequences from about 190 million T cells were reported. Among the roughly 400 genotyped donors, around 81% belonged to the genetic ancestry cluster associated with self-reported Caucasian donors. A handful of DR-DQ haplotypes were handled as single units for association and clustering because linkage in the cohort was strong. All discovery cohort repertoires had been generated on a single sequencing platform. High-throughput TCR immunosequencing, statistical association of individual TCRs with disease status, and machine learning were combined to predict cytomegalovirus infection status. A later analysis re-examined previously published TCR beta repertoires from more than 550 donors and added high-resolution HLA genotyping to investigate patterns of TCR occurrence. An early release that covered 640 HLA-typed donors contained approximately 300 gigabases of sequencing data and around 85 million unique TCR sequences. Across some 400 genotyped donors of the cohort, an average of about 240,000 unique TCR beta nucleotide sequences per donor were sequenced, and 15% to 20% of those sequences were non-productive. In addition to the first cohort of approximately 670 subjects, a separate validation cohort of around 110 different subjects was used. Donor age, sex, ethnicity and CMV serostatus were collected together with the repertoire data. The later analysis used no new phenotypic data to find candidate immune exposures, relying instead on TCR beta sequences and their occurrence across donors. Class I and class II HLA loci were covered by the typing at four-digit resolution. An earlier analysis of 587 of the donors used high-throughput TCR beta sequencing to judge whether each TCR beta V gene segment behaved as functional or pseudogenic. A later genetic analysis took genome-wide SNP genotypes for about 65% of the 666 donors and used that subset as a discovery cohort. The aim of the study was to test whether cataloging public T cell receptors could identify signatures of past pathogen exposure. Typing coverage differed by locus: A, B, C, DRB1 and DQB1 were typed in about 620-630 donors, DQA1 in roughly 510, DPA1 in 600 to 610, and DPB1 in just under 480. The study profiled the T cell repertoires of 550 to 700 subjects by immunosequencing and related them to cytomegalovirus serostatus. Beyond this particular receptor, the publication reports: In a later analysis, the rate of TCR association differed among HLA loci, with DRB1 alleles having the most associated TCRs and HLA-C alleles having the fewest. Because HLA typing was unavailable for some donors at each locus, only the typed subset was used in association tests. Correlated functional status among segregating V segments might be attributable to linkage disequilibrium, but an unknown experimental factor could not be ruled out. In a later analysis, most CMV-associated TCR beta chains were found to appear HLA-restricted, with HLA associations seemingly driven largely by CMV exposure. The presence/absence analyses assumed that sequencing depth was roughly uniform across donors, and that assumption may not be true. A later genetic analysis associated a missense DCLRE1C variant with V-gene and J-gene trimming of TCR beta chains, and an independent cohort replicated the association. In both the original and validation cohorts, the classifier was reported to diagnose cytomegalovirus status with high specificity and sensitivity. According to the authors, the approach could potentially be generalized to other disease states and immunological phenotypes. The cohort was sequenced for TCR beta chains only, and without alpha or paired-chain data the features that could be detected were limited. A further reported finding was that TCR beta sequences accurately predicted the HLA-A and HLA-B alleles for most subjects in the first cohort. For the cohort, immune exposure information was limited to CMV serostatus. Specific HLA alleles were associated with 15,000 to 20,000 TCR beta sequences at a false discovery rate of 0.05 in a later analysis. Around 16 rarely observed V segments, including chromosome 9 orphons, were excluded from the earlier analysis of approximately 600 of the donors because counts were too low. Some IMGT-functional V segments, including TRBV6-2 and TRBV6-3, could not be told apart with the 87-base-pair reads, so those segments were excluded. A cluster of highly shared sequence variants was judged likely to be a technical artifact of the sequencing pipeline. A few of the identified cytomegalovirus-associated TCR beta chains were confirmed in vitro to be specific for cytomegalovirus antigens. In a later analysis, HLA-associated TCR beta chains showed more clonal expansion and lower generation probabilities than non-associated chains that were equally common. Across donors, most TCR sequences were observed very rarely, whereas some public TCRs were present in many individuals. In a later analysis, several top co-occurrence clusters were reported to appear linked to parvovirus B19, influenza, CMV and Epstein-Barr virus. In an earlier analysis of more than 450 of the donors, most TCR beta V segments were observed in productive rearrangements about 87% or about 30% of the time, broadly matching IMGT annotations. In a later genetic analysis, fewer N-insertions in productive TCRs were reported among donors in an Asian-associated ancestry cluster than the roughly 710-donor mean. When HLA alleles, especially DR and DQ, strongly co-occurred, attributing TCR associations to individual alleles was difficult. A total of 150 or so TCR beta chains were listed by the study as associated with cytomegalovirus.

For CDR1 and CDR2, the germline V gene lists ENHRY and SYGVKD. V loses 4 bases of germline sequence and J loses 5 bases, and the interval between the two ends is 8 bases. Its CDR3 holds 12 amino acids, cysteine through phenylalanine. The sequence is cut down to CDR3 DNA, 36 bases in frame from base 1. The cohort consisted of 670 or so healthy bone marrow donors. At the time of sampling, all cohort members were nominally healthy, though unrecorded immune exposures were likely present. The donor tested CMV seropositive, placing the donor among the approximately 290 seropositive members of the cohort. Each donor provided a peripheral blood sample, and peripheral blood mononuclear cells were used for TCR beta sequencing. Genomic DNA was extracted from the blood cell samples with the Qiagen DNeasy Blood Extraction Kit. The library was produced with the immunoSEQ multiplex PCR assay. For the multiplex PCR, a mixture combining 60 forward primers for TCR Vbeta segments and 13 reverse primers for TCR Jbeta segments was used. Amplification of the CDR3 region of rearranged TCR beta genes was performed with a multiplex PCR assay on genomic DNA. On the Illumina HiSeq System, the amplified TCR beta libraries were sequenced as 87-base-pair reads. Concerning the study's data processing: A later analysis tallied 80 million to 95 million unique TCR beta chains across the 666 repertoires, and some 10 million of those chains were shared by two or more donors. To remove PCR and sequencing errors, raw reads were error-corrected and collapsed into unique sequences using a nearest-neighbor algorithm that merged closely related sequences. CDR3 sequences were aligned to IMGT reference sequences to assign V, D and J gene segments. For a sequence to be retained, a match of at least six nucleotides was required to both a V gene segment and a J gene segment. A rearrangement was called productive if the CDR3 had no stop codons and remained in frame with V and J, and every other rearrangement was called non-productive. CDR3 was defined by IMGT convention, running from the second conserved V-encoded cysteine to the conserved J-encoded phenylalanine. The earlier analysis of some 580 of the donors excluded any sequence lacking an unambiguous match to a single V gene segment. An earlier analysis of under 750 of the donors called V segments functional above 56.7% productive rearrangements and segregating when the between-donor standard deviation exceeded 5%. A statistical classification framework was developed to diagnose cytomegalovirus status using the catalog of TCR beta chain sequences. V and J gene assignment, in a later analysis, came from comparing TCR nucleotide sequences with IMGT/GENE-DB human TR gene sequences. A later analysis assigned CDR3 sequences and most-parsimonious VDJ recombination scenarios with the TCRdist pipeline. In a later analysis, each TCR beta chain was defined by its CDR3 amino acid sequence together with its V-gene family, and reads without a unique V-gene family were excluded. A later analysis removed 450 to 600 highly shared, low-generation-probability nucleotide sequences to deal with suspected cross-contamination and a sequencing artifact. For each public chain, a later analysis derived a clonal expansion index from normalized ranks of inferred template counts within each repertoire. Generation probabilities in a later analysis came from a VDJ recombination model fitted to out-of-frame rearrangements, and those results were checked against IGoR. A later analysis scored TCR-TCR, TCR-HLA and TCR-CMV co-occurrence with hypergeometric tests, applying a repertoire-size bias correction to TCR pairs. In a later analysis, false discovery rates were estimated by permuting HLA or CMV assignments 20 times. In a later analysis, co-occurring TCRs were grouped with DBSCAN, and TCRdist sequence similarity was added when clustering was performed within HLA-allele-positive subsets. Repertoires with fewer than 30,000 or more than 120,000 public chains, plus five repertoires with anomalous nucleotide sharing, were excluded from co-occurrence clustering. This is the immuneACCESS table as TCRdb keeps it, with only in-frame sequences that have V and J called. A part of the clones is gone; compared with another copy, unresolved V genes explain less than half, and the rest is unexplained. V, J and clone size are taken as reported in that table, and D and trimming were inferred from the DNA itself. This sample comprises some 130,000 clones, just over 70% of them detected only once. The ten most abundant clones make up roughly 2.7% of the sample.

Comments on this clone: No cognate antigen has been identified for it. One base away there is no much larger clone; base qualities are not given.

The chain links TRBV10-3 with TRBJ2-5; no D gene can be assigned with confidence. This clonotype originated in a woman in her fifties or sixties in good health and CMV-seropositive. Material: PBMCs. The sequenced DNA: TGTGCCATCAGTGTGAACGGGGAGACCCAGTACTTC. Translated, it gives CAISVNGETQYF.